Given below is one T cell receptor (beta chain) in context. Authors' processing steps: For nucleated cells, counts were estimated from reference gene primer amplification. Repertoires were generated with immunoSEQ multiplex PCR, while TCRdb's copy carries only in-frame clones and drops some. The DNA gave D and trimming, while V, J and clone size come from that table. The sample has about 250,000 clones, about 90% seen once. These data belong to a study of blood T cell repertoires in COVID-19. Study-level background: Material from acute and convalescent COVID-19 was sourced from the United States, Italy and Spain.

V shed 5 bases and J 9 bases; nucleotides not matched to a gene: 11. The CDR3 covers 15 residues. From germline, CDR1 is MDHEN and CDR2 SYDVKM. Participants, about 18 to 90 years old, spanned 24 US areas. Participant-given clinical history determined each cohort assignment. The sample was PBMCs or T cells enriched from blood (not recorded which). The sequence came from a woman between 18 and 29 years old who had recovered from COVID-19. The V gene is TRBV28, the J gene TRBJ2-1; 9 positions agree with TRBD1. CDR3 coding DNA: TGTGCCAGCAGTGGGGATGGGACAGGGAGGGGTGAGCAGTTCTTC. Protein product: CASSGDGTGRGEQFF.